This T cell receptor (beta chain) is drawn from a study of tumor-infiltrating lymphocytes in localized non-small cell lung cancer. At the level of the study: From each patient, both tumor and uninvolved lung, non-adjacent to tumor, were sampled.

Using immunoSEQ multiplex PCR, the repertoire was profiled, and TCRdb retains in-frame clones only, with some absent. Of approximately 15,000 clones in the sample, more than 70% are singletons; the top ten hold about a tenth. V lost 1 base and J lost 7, with 6 bases in between. Germline loops: CDR1 SGHDT, CDR2 YYEEEE. There are 12 residues in the CDR3. Sequenced: uninvolved lung tissue not adjacent to the tumor. The V gene is TRBV5-6, the J gene TRBJ2-1; D is unresolved. This TCR came from a human donor with non-small cell lung cancer. The CDR3: CASSLKGNEQFF. CDR3 in DNA: TGTGCCAGCAGCTTGAAGGGTAATGAGCAGTTCTTC.